These T cell receptor beta chains were read from a single sample in a study of Ad26.COV2.S vaccination and SARS-CoV-2 variants. TCRdb keeps only in-frame clones here, not all; method: immunoSEQ multiplex PCR. The sample yields 180,000 or so clones, 87% seen once. The sample was peripheral blood, taken after recovery from COVID-19. The receptors stem from a human donor who had recovered from COVID-19. Each CDR3 is given with its conserved first and last residue. The order of the fields is CDR3 protein, CDR3 length, J gene, V gene.

CASSNGATTQETQYF 15 TRBJ2-5 TRBV27
CASSHLKGKGNTGELFF 17 TRBJ2-2 TRBV11-3
CASRRDSMNTEAFF 14 TRBJ1-1 TRBV6-4
CASSLPGRGEQFF 13 TRBJ2-1 TRBV7-2
CASALSGNEQFF 12 TRBJ2-1 TRBV27
CASSQVRETQYF 12 TRBJ2-5 TRBV3-1/TRBV3-2
CASSLVAGGGVPYEQYF 17 TRBJ2-7 TRBV7-8
CASSPPYPGGVRYEQYF 17 TRBJ2-7 TRBV28
CSAAEVTEAFF 11 TRBJ1-1 TRBV20-1
CASSPNNQGTTYNEQFF 17 TRBJ2-1 TRBV21-1
CASSEQGLGQPQHF 14 TRBJ1-5 TRBV6-1
CASSPWGPVNYEQYF 15 TRBJ2-7 TRBV28
CASSLAGTPLPDTQYF 16 TRBJ2-3 TRBV7-8
CATLYSGANVLTF 13 TRBJ2-6 TRBV5-6
CASSLGLGTGELFF 14 TRBJ2-2 TRBV7-2
CASSLEQGDQETQYF 15 TRBJ2-5 TRBV5-4
CASSHEGSRANTEAFF 16 TRBJ1-1 TRBV4-2
CATSRDRWLGTSNQPQHF 18 TRBJ1-5 TRBV15
CASSLVGEGKSSYEQYF 17 TRBJ2-7 TRBV11-2
CASSRQGTNYGYTF 14 TRBJ1-2 TRBV18
CASSLGVSGGNEKLFF 16 TRBJ1-4 TRBV6-2/TRBV6-3
CASSSYLGRGRADTQYF 17 TRBJ2-3 TRBV13
CASSYSPRASYEQYF 15 TRBJ2-7 TRBV6-5
CASSPTGASWGTGELFF 17 TRBJ2-2 TRBV5-4
CASSYSGSPTDTQYF 15 TRBJ2-3 TRBV6-2/TRBV6-3
CAISDQGYEQYF 12 TRBJ2-7 TRBV10-3
CASSPRQPGTNYGYTF 16 TRBJ1-2 TRBV5-1
CASSQDGWDEGKLFF 15 TRBJ1-4 TRBV4-2
CASSPRTGERESYEQYF 17 TRBJ2-7 TRBV27
CASSFVGGNEQFF 13 TRBJ2-1 TRBV27
CASGRVASNEQFF 13 TRBJ2-1 TRBV5-4
CASSLHPNYGYTF 13 TRBJ1-2 TRBV12-3/TRBV12-4
CAIRKDSNQPQHF 13 TRBJ1-5 TRBV10-3
CASSQLFRETQYF 13 TRBJ2-5 TRBV4-1
CASYDGDRASPLHF 14 TRBJ1-6 TRBV5-1
CAIRPGAGNGYTF 13 TRBJ1-2 TRBV28
CASSMGQGTITYEQYF 16 TRBJ2-7 TRBV19
CASSAGQEVNEQFF 14 TRBJ2-1 TRBV9
CASSKPVPGQGAGEQYF 17 TRBJ2-7 TRBV21-1
CASSRLLAGDNEQYF 15 TRBJ2-7 TRBV3-1/TRBV3-2
CASSEVGIEVLYEQYF 16 TRBJ2-7 TRBV25-1
CASSRLAETYEQYF 14 TRBJ2-7 TRBV27
CASSLGTGYNEQFF 14 TRBJ2-1 TRBV27
CASNYGGDEQFF 12 TRBJ2-1 TRBV19
CASSPGTAGYEQYF 14 TRBJ2-7 TRBV27
CAWSTTGEGNQPQHF 15 TRBJ1-5 TRBV30
CASSQEDRGRTEAFF 15 TRBJ1-1 TRBV4-1
CASSEAAIRGFGAVYSPLHF 20 TRBJ1-6 TRBV6-1
CASSLYSGRYQPQHF 15 TRBJ1-5 TRBV7-2
CASSQETRRNEKLFF 15 TRBJ1-4 TRBV4-1
CASSMLAGGPGANVLTF 17 TRBJ2-6 TRBV19